This T cell receptor beta chain was documented in a study of identical twins (dated by TCRdb to 2016 to 2017). Concerning the study at large: TCR alpha and beta repertoires from monozygotic twins, unrelated adults of various ages and cord blood were deep-sequenced to test whether fetal clonotypes persist. Replicate twin experiments were performed at different times using different library preparation protocols to rule out contamination.

Receptor amplification or capture employed 5' RACE. TCRdb shows the sequencer as Illumina HiSeq 2000. Template switching introduced a universal primer binding site; the final cDNA contained a unique molecular identifier, enabling accurate counting of TCR cDNA molecules. First-strand cDNA for TCR alpha and beta chains was synthesized from specific primers in the conserved constant-segment region. To control for contamination, each cDNA library was double barcoded with a SMART-Mk sample barcode plus Illumina barcodes. TruSeq adapter sequences, together with Illumina sample barcodes, were added in two successive PCR steps. The TCR alpha and beta cDNA libraries were sequenced on the Illumina HiSeq platform using custom primers. The study's own analysis went as follows. MiGEC was used to process raw reads and extract unique molecular identifiers, and MiXCR was used to find CDR3 positions. For each individual, recombination models were inferred using an EM algorithm with the repgenHMM and IGoR tools. The analysis of shared clonotypes was done with the tcR package in R, with sharing normalized by the product of cloneset sizes. To study raw recombination free of thymic and clonal selection effects, out-of-frame nonproductive sequences were analyzed. In-frame beta chains were kept once TCRdb had trimmed the public reads at Q25 with fastp and called clones with MiXCR. Records with the same CDR3 protein are collapsed into one entry carrying the most frequent genes and DNA. None of the V and J calls come from the authors' own analysis; TCRdb made them. Recorded for this sample are some 500,000 distinct CDR3 sequences; roughly a fifth of them occurred a single time. Jointly, the top ten make up 0.91% of the sample.

Concerning this clonotype: What this receptor recognizes is not known. There are no base qualities to consult, and no much larger clone falls within one base.

Spanning cysteine to phenylalanine, the CDR3 consists of 13 amino acids. Of all the DNA, just the CDR3 is kept, 39 bases in frame from base 1. V was cut back by 4 bases and J by 1 base, leaving a gap of 7 bases between them. The germline V gene yields WSHSY for CDR1 and SAAADI for CDR2. Points the paper makes about the study in general: Because the same donors could not be followed over many years, conclusions were based on cross-sectional statistical analysis. Invariant T cells such as MAIT and iNKT could partly confound zero-insertion analyses, though diverse VJ usage argued against this for most clonotypes. Compared with coincidental sharing between unrelated individuals, out-of-frame TCR alpha sequences shared between twins had an excess of sequences with low generation probability. Excess twin sharing in beta out-of-frame sequences was weaker because fewer shared sequences lowered the signal-to-noise ratio. Fewer insertions were carried by abundant cord blood beta clonotypes; a weaker similar trend was observed in young adult naive repertoires, while no such trend was observed in memory repertoires. In monozygotic twins, recombination models systematically underestimated out-of-frame TCR alpha sharing, but the models matched the sharing seen between unrelated individuals.

Every donor was a healthy Caucasian. The twin cohort comprised three pairs of female monozygotic twins, all aged about 18 to 29 years. Positive isolation kits from Invitrogen were used to isolate the CD4+ and CD8+ T cell populations. These data were likewise used in another study, on T cells expressing NK-cell markers. Per that second paper: TCR beta-chain repertoires were profiled in sorted CD3+CD56+NKG2C+, CD3+CD56+NKG2C- and CD3+CD56-NKG2C+ T-cell subsets from several donors. Among the eight sequenced donors, seven were HCMV-seropositive and one was HCMV-seronegative. To restrict sorting to alphabetaTCR-expressing T cells, an anti-gammadeltaTCR antibody was added in several experiments. In six donors, the dominant CD3+CD56+NKG2C+ clonotypes were among the top 10 CD8+ clonotypes and accounted for about 1.0-7.5% of CD8+ T cells. Those dominant clonotypes were again the most abundant among CD3+CD56-NKG2C+ cells in several donors, at about 25-65%. It remained unclear whether the expanded NKG2C-expressing T cell clones were specific for HCMV antigens. The eight sequenced donors were randomly selected healthy volunteers, three men and five women. To determine HCMV serostatus, a commercial ELISA kit was used to detect HCMV-specific IgG in serum. MIGEC handled demultiplexing of the reads and grouping by UMI, while MiTCR was used to assemble and quantify clonotypes. To exclude erroneous sequences, only TCR cDNA sequences supported by at least two reads were retained. The tcR package was used for downstream repertoire analysis, with clonotypes matched between fractions based on CDR3 nucleotide sequence plus V segment. Antigen specificity was annotated against VDJdb with VDJmatch, allowing one amino acid substitution in CDR3.

The chain couples TRBV10-2 to TRBJ2-5; the D gene lacks a confident call. What was sequenced was CD4+ T cells sorted from blood. This clonotype was sampled from a woman aged 18 to 35 in good health. Here the CDR3 is given as CASSVVSQETQYF. The nucleotide sequence reads as follows: TGCGCCAGCAGTGTAGTGTCCCAAGAGACCCAGTACTTC.